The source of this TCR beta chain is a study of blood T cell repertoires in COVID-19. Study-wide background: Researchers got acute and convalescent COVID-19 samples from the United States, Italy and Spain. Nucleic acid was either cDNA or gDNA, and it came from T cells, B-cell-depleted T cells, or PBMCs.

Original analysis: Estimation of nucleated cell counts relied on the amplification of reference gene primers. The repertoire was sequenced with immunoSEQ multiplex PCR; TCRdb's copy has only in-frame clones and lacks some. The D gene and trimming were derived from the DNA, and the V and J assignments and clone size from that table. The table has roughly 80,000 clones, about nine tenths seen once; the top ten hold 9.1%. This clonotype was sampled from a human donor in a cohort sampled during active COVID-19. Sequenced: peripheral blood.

The CDR3 DNA reads as TGTGCCAGCAGCCAAGATGGGGCCCCCGGGACAGGGAGCTACGAGCAGTACTTC. As protein: CASSQDGAPGTGSYEQYF. The chain couples TRBV4-2 to TRBJ2-7; the match to TRBD1 covers 9 bases. Losses at the gene ends were 0 bases for V and 3 bases for J; bases not matched to a gene: 12. CDR3 length: 18 amino acids. The germline CDR1 and CDR2 sequences are LGHNA and YNFKEQ.